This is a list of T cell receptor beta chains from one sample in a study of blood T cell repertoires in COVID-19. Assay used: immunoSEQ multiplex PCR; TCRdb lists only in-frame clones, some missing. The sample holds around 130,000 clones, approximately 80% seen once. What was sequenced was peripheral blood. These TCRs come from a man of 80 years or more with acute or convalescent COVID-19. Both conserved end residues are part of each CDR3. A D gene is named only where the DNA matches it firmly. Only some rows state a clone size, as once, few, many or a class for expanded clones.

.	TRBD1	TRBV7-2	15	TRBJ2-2	TGTGCCAGCAGCTTAGTGGGACAGGGTACCGGGGAGCTGTTTTTT	CASSLVGQGTGELFF
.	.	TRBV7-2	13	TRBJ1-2	TGTGCCAGCACCCGAGGGGGAGGGGTGGGCTACACCTTC	CASTRGGGVGYTF
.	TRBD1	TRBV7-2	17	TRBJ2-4	TGTGCCAGCAGCTCCGCCGGGACAGGGGGGGGCAAAAACATTCAGTACTTC	CASSSAGTGGGKNIQYF
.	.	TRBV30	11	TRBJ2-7	TGTGCCTGGAGTGTACGGTTGGAGCAGTACTTC	CAWSVRLEQYF
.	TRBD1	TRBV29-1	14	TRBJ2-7	TGCAGCGTTGAAGTAAGGGACAGGATCTACGAGCAGTACTTC	CSVEVRDRIYEQYF
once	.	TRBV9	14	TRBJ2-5	TGTGCCAGCAGCGTAGGTTTCCAACAAGAGACCCAGTACTTC	CASSVGFQQETQYF
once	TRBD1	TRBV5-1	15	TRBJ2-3	TGCGCCAGCAGCTTTGTTACAGGGGGCACAGATACGCAGTATTTT	CASSFVTGGTDTQYF
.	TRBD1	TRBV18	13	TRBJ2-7	TGTGCCAGCTCAGTCGGGACAGCTTACGAGCAGTACTTC	CASSVGTAYEQYF
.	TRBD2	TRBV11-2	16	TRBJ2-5	TGTGCCAGCAGCTTCGGGACTAGCGGCCTCGGGGAGACCCAGTACTTC	CASSFGTSGLGETQYF
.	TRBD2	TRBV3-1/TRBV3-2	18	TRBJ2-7	TGTGCCAGCAGCCCCAGCGGGACTAGCGGTCTTGGGGCCTACGAGCAGTACTTC	CASSPSGTSGLGAYEQYF
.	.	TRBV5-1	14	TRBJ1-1	TGCGCCAGCAGCTCGACGGGAAAGAACACTGAAGCTTTCTTT	CASSSTGKNTEAFF
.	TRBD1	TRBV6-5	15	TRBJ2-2	TGTGCCAGCAGTCCCGGGACAGGGGGCACCGGGGAGCTGTTTTTT	CASSPGTGGTGELFF
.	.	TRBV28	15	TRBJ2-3	TGTGCCAGCAGTTTTACGGGCCGGGAAACAGATACGCAGTATTTT	CASSFTGRETDTQYF
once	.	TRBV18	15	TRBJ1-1	TGTGCCAGCTCACCACCTTCGGGGTCGTGGACTGAAGCTTTCTTT	CASSPPSGSWTEAFF
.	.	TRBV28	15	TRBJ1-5	TGTGCCAGCAGACCATTCACGGGAGGGGGTCAGCCCCAGCATTTT	CASRPFTGGGQPQHF
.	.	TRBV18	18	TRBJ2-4	TGTGCCAGCTCCCGCCCATTCGCGGGGGCAATAGCCAAAAACATTCAGTACTTC	CASSRPFAGAIAKNIQYF
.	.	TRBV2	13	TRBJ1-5	TGTGCCAGCAGTGAAGATTACATTCAGCCCCAGCATTTT	CASSEDYIQPQHF
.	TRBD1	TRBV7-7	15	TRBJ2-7	TGTGCCAGCAGACCCCGGGACAGGGATAGCTACGAGCAGTACTTC	CASRPRDRDSYEQYF
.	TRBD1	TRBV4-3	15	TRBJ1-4	TGCGCCAGCAGCCAAGCGGGACAGGCTAATGAAAAACTGTTTTTT	CASSQAGQANEKLFF
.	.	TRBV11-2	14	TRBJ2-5	TGTGCCAGCAGCCCCCTCGGTTTTATCGAGACCCAGTACTTC	CASSPLGFIETQYF
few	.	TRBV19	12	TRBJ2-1	TGTGCCAGTAGTCCCCCCGACAATGAGCAGTTCTTC	CASSPPDNEQFF
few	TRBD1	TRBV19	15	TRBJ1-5	TGTGCCAGTAGTACCGGACAGGGACGCAATCAGCCCCAGCATTTT	CASSTGQGRNQPQHF
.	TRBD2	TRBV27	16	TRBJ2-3	TGTGCCAGCAGTTCCCTAGCGGGGGGCCTCACAGATACGCAGTATTTT	CASSSLAGGLTDTQYF
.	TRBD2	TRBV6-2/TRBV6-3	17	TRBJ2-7	TGTGCCAGCAGCCCAGGACATATACTAGCGGGGGGCGGCGAGCAGTACTTC	CASSPGHILAGGGEQYF
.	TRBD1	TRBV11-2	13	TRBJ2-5	TGTGCCAGCAGCCACGACAGGGAAGAGACCCAGTACTTC	CASSHDREETQYF
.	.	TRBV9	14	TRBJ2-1	TGTGCCAGCAGCGTGGGGGGATCCTACAATGAGCAGTTCTTC	CASSVGGSYNEQFF